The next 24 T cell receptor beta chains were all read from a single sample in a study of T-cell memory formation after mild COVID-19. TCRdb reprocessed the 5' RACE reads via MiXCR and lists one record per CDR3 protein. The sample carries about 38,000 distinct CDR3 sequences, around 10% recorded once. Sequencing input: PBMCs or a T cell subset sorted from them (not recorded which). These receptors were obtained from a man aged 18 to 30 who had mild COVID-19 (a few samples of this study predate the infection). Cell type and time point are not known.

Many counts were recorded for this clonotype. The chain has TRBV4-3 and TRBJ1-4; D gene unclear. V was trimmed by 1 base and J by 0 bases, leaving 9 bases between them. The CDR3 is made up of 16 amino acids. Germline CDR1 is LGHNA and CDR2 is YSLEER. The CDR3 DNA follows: TGCGCCAGCAGCCAAGGCGCCGGGGCAACTAATGAAAAACTGTTTTTT. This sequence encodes CASSQGAGATNEKLFF.

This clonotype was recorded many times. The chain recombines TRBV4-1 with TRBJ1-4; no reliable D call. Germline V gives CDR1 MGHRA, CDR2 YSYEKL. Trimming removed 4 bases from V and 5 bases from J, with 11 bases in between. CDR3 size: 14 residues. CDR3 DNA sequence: TGCGCCAGCAGCCGCCGGTTTTCAAATGAAAAACTGTTTTTT. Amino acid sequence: CASSRRFSNEKLFF.

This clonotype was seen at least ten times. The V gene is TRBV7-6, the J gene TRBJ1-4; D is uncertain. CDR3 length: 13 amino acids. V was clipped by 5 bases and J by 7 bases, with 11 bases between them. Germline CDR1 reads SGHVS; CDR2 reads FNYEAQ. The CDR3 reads CASSPGWGEKLFF. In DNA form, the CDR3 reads TGTGCCAGCAGCCCGGGGTGGGGTGAAAAACTGTTTTTT.

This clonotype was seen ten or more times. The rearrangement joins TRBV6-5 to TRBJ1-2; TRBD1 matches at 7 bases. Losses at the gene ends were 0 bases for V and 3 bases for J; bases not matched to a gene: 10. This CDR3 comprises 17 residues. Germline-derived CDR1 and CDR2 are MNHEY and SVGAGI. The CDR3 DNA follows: TGTGCCAGCAGTTACTCGATAGGTTCCCAGGGGGACTATGGCTACACCTTC. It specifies CASSYSIGSQGDYGYTF.

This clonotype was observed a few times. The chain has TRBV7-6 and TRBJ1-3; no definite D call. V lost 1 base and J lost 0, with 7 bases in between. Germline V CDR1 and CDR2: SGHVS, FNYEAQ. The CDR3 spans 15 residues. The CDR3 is CASSLDPSSGNTIYF. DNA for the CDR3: TGTGCCAGCAGCTTAGACCCGAGCTCTGGAAACACCATATATTTT.

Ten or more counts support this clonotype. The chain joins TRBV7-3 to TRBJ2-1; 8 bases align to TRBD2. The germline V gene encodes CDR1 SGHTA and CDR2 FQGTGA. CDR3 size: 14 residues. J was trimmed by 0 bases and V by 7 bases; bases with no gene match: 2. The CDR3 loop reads CASTAGGSYNEQFF. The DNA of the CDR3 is TGTGCCAGCACGGCGGGGGGCTCCTACAATGAGCAGTTCTTC.

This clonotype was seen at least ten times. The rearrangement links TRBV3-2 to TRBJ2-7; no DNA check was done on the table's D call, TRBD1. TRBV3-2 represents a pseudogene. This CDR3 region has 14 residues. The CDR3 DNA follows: TGTGCCAGCAGCCAAGAGACAGGGGGCTACGAGCAGTACGTC. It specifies CASSQETGGYEQYV.

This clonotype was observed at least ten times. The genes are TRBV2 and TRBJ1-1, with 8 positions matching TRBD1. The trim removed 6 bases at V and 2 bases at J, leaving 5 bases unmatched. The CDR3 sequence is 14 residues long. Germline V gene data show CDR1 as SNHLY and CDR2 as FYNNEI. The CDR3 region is CASSGQGGNTEAFF. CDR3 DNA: TGTGCCAGCAGCGGACAGGGCGGTAACACTGAAGCTTTCTTT.

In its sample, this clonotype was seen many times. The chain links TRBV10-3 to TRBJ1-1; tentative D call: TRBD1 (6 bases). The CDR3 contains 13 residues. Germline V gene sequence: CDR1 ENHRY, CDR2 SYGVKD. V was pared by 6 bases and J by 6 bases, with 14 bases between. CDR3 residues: CAISAQGSAEAFF. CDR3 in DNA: TGTGCCATCAGCGCACAGGGAAGCGCTGAAGCTTTCTTT.

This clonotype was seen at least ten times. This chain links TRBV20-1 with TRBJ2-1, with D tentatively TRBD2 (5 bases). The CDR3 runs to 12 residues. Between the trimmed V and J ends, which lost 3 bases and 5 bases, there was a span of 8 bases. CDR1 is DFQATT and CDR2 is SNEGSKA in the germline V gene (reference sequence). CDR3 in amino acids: CSARFGDNEQFF. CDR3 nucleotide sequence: TGCAGTGCTAGGTTCGGGGACAATGAGCAGTTCTTC.

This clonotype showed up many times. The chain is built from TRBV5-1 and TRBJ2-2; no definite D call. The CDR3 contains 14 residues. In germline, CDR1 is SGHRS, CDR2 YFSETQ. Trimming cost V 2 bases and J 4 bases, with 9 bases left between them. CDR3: CASSFRAATGELFF. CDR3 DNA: TGCGCCAGCAGCTTCCGTGCAGCCACCGGGGAGCTGTTTTTT.

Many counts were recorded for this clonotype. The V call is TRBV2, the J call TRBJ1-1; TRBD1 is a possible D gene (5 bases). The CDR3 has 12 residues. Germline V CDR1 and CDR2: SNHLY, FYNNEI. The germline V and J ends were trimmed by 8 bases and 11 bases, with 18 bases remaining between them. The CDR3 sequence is CASLPPGPLAFF. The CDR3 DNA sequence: TGTGCCAGCCTCCCTCCGGGACCCTTGGCTTTCTTT.

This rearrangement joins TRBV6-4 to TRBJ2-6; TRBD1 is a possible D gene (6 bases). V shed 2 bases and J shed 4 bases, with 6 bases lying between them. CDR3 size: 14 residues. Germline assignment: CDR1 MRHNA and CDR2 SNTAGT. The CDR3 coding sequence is TGTGCCAGCAGTGACGGACAGGGGGCCAACGTCCTGACTTTC. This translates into CASSDGQGANVLTF.

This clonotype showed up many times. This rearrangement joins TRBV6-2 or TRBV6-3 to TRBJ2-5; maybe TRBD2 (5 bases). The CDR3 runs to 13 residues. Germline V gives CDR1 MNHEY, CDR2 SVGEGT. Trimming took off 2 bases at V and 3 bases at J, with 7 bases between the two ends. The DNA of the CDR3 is TGTGCCAGCAGTTACAGGACTGAAGAGACCCAGTACTTC. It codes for CASSYRTEETQYF.

CDR3: CASSSGQGETQYF. The CDR3, as DNA: TGTGCCAGCAGCAGCGGACAGGGGGAGACCCAGTACTTC. The rearrangement uses TRBV7-2 and TRBJ2-5; 9 nucleotides agree with TRBD1. CDR1 SGHTA and CDR2 FQGNSA come from the germline V gene. The V gene end was trimmed by 5 bases and the J gene end by 5 bases; junction bases not matched to a gene: 3. The length of the CDR3 is 13 residues.

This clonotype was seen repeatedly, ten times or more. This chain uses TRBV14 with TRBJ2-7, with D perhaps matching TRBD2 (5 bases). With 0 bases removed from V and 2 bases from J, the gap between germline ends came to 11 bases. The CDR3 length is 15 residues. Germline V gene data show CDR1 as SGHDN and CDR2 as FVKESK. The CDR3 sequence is CASSQEIRGAYEQYV. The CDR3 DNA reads TGTGCCAGCAGCCAAGAGATTCGGGGTGCCTACGAGCAGTACGTC.

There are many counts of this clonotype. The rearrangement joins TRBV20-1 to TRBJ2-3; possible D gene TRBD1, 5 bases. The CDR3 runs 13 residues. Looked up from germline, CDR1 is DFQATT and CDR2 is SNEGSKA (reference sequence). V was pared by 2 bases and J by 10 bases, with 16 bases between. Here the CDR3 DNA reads TGCAGTGCTAGACCTCAACAGGTCAAAGCGCAGTATTTT. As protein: CSARPQQVKAQYF.

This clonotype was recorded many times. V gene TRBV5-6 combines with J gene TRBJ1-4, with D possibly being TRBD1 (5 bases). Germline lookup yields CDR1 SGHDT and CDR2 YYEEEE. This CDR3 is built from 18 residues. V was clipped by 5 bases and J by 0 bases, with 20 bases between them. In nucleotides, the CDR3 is TGTGCCAGCAGTCGTGAAACAGGAGTAGGAGCAACTAATGAAAAACTGTTTTTT. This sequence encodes CASSRETGVGATNEKLFF.

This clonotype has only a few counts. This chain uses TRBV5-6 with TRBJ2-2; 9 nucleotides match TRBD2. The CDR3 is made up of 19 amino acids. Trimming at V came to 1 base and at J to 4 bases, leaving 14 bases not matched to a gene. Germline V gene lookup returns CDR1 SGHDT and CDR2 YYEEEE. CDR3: CASSLRRLAGQLSTGELFF. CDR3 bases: TGTGCCAGCAGCTTGCGGCGTCTAGCGGGGCAACTATCCACCGGGGAGCTGTTTTTT.

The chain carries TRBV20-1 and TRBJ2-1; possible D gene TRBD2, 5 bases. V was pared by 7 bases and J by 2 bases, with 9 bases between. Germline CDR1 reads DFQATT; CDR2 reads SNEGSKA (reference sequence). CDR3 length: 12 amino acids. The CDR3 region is CSVEGPYNEQFF. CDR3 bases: TGCAGTGTAGAGGGTCCCTACAATGAGCAGTTCTTC.

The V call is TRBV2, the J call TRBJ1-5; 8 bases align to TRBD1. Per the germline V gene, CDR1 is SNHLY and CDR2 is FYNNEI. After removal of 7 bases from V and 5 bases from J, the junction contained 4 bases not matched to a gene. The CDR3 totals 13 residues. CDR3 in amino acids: CASKNRGDQPQHF. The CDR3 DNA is TGTGCCAGCAAGAACAGGGGGGATCAGCCCCAGCATTTT.

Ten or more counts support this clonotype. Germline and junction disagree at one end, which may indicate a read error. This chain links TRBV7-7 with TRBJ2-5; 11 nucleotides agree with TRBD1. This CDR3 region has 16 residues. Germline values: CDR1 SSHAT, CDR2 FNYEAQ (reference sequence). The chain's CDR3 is CASSLAGQGAGETQYF. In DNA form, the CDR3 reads TGTGCTAGCAGCTTAGCAGGACAGGGGGCCGGAGAGACCCAGTACTTC. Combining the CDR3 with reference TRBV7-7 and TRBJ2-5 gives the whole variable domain GAGVSQSPRYKVTKRGQDVTLRCDPISSHATLYWYQQALGQGPEFLTYFNYEAQPDKSGLPSDRFSAERPEGSISTLTIQRTEQRDSAMYRCASSLAGQGAGETQYFGPGTRLLVL.

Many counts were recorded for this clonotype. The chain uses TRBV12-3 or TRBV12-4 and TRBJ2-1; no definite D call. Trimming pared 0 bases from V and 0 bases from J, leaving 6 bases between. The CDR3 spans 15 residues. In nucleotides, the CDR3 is TGTGCCAGCAGTTTAGCGGGCAACTCCTACAATGAGCAGTTCTTC. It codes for CASSLAGNSYNEQFF.

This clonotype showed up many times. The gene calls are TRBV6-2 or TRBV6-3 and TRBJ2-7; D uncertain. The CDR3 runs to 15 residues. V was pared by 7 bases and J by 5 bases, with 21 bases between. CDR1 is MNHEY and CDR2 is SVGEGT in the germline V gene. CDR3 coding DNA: TGTGCCAGCACCGCTCACGGGTTTCTTCAGAACGAGCAGTACTTC. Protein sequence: CASTAHGFLQNEQYF.